This T cell receptor beta chain was documented in a study of T cell repertoires in cytomegalovirus infection. Study background: An indication of both CMV infection and matching HLA type came from public TCR beta signatures.

Details on this clonotype: The antigen is undetermined.

Via MiXCR, TCRdb re-called the reads, giving one row per CDR3 protein. The table has 300,000 to 400,000 distinct CDR3 sequences, roughly 25% seen once. Findings and limits, study-wide: Dominant in the ex vivo response were TCR beta clonotypes restricted by HLA-C and specific for CMV.

This CDR3 is built from 12 residues. Trimming took 5 bases from V and 7 from J, leaving 12 bases between them. The TCR was taken from a human donor in good health (CMV status not recorded). Some clones in this sample may be carry-over from other donors' samples. The source was cultured PBMCs, collected from culture after CMV antigen stimulation. The rearrangement links TRBV12-3 or TRBV12-4 to TRBJ2-7; D is undetermined. CDR3 loop: CASSHTRGEQYF. The CDR3 nucleotides read TGTGCCAGCAGTCACACGCGTGGTGAGCAGTACTTC.